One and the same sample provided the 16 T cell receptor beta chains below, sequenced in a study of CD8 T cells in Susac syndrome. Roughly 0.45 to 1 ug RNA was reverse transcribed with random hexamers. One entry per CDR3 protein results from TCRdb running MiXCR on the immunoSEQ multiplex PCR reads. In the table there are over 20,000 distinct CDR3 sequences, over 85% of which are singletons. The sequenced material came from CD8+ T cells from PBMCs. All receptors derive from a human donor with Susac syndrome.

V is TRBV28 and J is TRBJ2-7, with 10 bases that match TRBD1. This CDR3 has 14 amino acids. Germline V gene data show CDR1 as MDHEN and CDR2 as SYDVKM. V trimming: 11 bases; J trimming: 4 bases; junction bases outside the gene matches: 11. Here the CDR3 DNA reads TGTGCCCACTCGGACAGGGGGGCCCTATACGAGCAGTACTTC. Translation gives CAHSDRGALYEQYF.

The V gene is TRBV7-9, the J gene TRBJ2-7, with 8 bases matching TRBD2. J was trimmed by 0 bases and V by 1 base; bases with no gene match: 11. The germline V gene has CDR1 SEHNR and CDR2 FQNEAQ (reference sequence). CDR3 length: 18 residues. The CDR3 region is CASSLDREGRTYSYEQYF. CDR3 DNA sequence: TGTGCCAGCAGCTTAGATCGGGAGGGACGGACCTACTCCTACGAGCAGTACTTC.

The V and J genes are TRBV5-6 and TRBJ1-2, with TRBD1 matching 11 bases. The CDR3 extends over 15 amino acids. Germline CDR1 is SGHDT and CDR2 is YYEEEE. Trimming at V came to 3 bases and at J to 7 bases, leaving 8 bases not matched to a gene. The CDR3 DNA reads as TGTGCCAGCAGCTATGGGACAGGGGGAGTACTTGGCTACACCTTC. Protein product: CASSYGTGGVLGYTF.

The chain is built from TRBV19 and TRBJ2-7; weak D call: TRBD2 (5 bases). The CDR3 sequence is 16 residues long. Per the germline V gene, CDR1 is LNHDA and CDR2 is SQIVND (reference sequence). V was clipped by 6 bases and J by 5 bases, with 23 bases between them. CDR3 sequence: CASRLIGAGKNHEQYF. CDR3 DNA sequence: TGTGCCAGTAGGCTGATAGGCGCCGGGAAGAACCACGAGCAGTACTTC.

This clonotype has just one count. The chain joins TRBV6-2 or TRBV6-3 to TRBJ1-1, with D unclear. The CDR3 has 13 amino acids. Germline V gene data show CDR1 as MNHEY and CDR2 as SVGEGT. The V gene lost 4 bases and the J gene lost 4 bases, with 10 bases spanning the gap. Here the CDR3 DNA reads TGTGCCAGCAGTTCCCTATCGATCACTGAAGCTTTCTTT. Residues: CASSSLSITEAFF.

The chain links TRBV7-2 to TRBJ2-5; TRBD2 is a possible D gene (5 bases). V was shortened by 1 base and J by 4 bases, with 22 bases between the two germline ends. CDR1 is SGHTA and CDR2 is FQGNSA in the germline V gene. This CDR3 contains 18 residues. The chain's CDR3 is CASSLGGVTAAGRETQYF. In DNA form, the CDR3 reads TGTGCCAGCAGCTTAGGTGGGGTGACGGCGGCGGGTCGAGAGACCCAGTACTTC.

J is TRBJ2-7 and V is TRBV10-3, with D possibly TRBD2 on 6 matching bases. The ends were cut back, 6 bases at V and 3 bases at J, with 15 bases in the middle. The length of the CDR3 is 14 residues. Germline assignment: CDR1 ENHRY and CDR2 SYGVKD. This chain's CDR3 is CAISGRGDYYEQYF. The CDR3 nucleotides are TGTGCCATCAGCGGGAGAGGTGATTACTACGAGCAGTACTTC.

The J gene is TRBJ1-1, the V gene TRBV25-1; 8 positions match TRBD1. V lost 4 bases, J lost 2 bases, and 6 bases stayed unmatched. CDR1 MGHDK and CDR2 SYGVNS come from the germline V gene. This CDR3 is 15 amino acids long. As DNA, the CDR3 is TGTGCCAGCAGTGGTCCCAGGGGGCGCAACACTGAAGCTTTCTTT. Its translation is CASSGPRGRNTEAFF.

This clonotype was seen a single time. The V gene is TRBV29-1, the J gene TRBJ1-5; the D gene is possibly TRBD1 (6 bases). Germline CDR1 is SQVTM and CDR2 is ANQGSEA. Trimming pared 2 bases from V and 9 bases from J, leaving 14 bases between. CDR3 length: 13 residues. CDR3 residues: CSVEFGGGGPQHF. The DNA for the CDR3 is TGCAGCGTTGAATTCGGGGGCGGAGGGCCCCAGCATTTT.

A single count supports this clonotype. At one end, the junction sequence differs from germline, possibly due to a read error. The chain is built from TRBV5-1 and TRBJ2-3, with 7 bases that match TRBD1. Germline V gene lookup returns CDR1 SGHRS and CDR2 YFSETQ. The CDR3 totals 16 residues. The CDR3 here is CASSLTGALGTDTRYF. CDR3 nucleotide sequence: TGCGCCAGCAGCTTGACAGGGGCTCTGGGCACAGATACGCGGTATTTT.

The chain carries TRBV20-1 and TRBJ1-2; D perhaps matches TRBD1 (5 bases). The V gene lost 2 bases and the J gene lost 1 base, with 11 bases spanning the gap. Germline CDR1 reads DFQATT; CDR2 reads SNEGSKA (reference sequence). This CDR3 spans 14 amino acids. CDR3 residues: CSARPTVLNYGYTF. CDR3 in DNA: TGCAGTGCTAGACCGACAGTCCTTAACTATGGCTACACCTTC.

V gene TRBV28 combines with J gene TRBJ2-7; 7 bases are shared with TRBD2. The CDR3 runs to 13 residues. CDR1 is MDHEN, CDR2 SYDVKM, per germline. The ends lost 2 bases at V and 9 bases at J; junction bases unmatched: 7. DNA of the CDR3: TGTGCCAGCAGTTTAGGCGGGGGTATTTGGCAGTACTTC. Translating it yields CASSLGGGIWQYF.

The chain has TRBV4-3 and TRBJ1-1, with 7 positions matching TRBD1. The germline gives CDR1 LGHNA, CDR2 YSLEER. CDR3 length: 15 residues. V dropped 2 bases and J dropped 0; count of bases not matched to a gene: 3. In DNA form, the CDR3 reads TGCGCCAGCAGCCAAAACAGGGGCATGAACACTGAAGCTTTCTTT. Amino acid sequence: CASSQNRGMNTEAFF.

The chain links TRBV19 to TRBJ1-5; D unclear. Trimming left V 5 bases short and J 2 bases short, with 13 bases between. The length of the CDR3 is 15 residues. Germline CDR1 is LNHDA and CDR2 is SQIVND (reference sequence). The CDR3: CASSFAPGGNQPQHF. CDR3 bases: TGTGCCAGTAGTTTTGCCCCGGGTGGCAATCAGCCCCAGCATTTT.

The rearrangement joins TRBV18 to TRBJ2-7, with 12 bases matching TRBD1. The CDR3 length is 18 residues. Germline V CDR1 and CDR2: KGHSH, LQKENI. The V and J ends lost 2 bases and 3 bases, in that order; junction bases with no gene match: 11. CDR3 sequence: CASSPSPGQGAFVYEQYF. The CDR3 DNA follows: TGTGCCAGCTCACCATCCCCGGGACAGGGGGCTTTTGTCTACGAGCAGTACTTC.

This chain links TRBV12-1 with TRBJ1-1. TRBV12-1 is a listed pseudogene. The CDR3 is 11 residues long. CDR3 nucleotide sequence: TGTGCCAGCAGCTTTTTCCCTGAAGCTTTCTTT. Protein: CASSFFPEAFF.